This T cell receptor beta chain appears in the sequencing data of a study of blood T cell repertoires in COVID-19. The wider study: The United States, Italy and Spain were the sources of the acute and convalescent COVID-19 samples.

CDR1 GTSNPN and CDR2 SVGIG come from the germline V gene (reference sequence). The CDR3 loop spans 13 amino acids. V lost 2 bases and J lost 0, with 5 bases in between. This table comes from immunoSEQ multiplex PCR, and its TCRdb copy is limited to in-frame clones, with some not included. The data contain some 72,000 clones, over 80% of them seen just once; the ten biggest clones take up 9.5% to 15%. This receptor was identified in a middle-aged man with COVID-19, enrolled during active disease. Input material: peripheral blood. The gene calls are TRBV30 and TRBJ1-3, with D uncertain. For the CDR3, the DNA is TGTGCCTGGAGTTCGGGCTCTGGAAACACCATATATTTT. Protein sequence: CAWSSGSGNTIYF.